The clone carrying this TCR beta chain was seen only a few times. Its antigen is unidentified. This CDR3 region has 15 residues. CDR1 and CDR2 (germline): SGHRS, YFSETQ. The V and J ends lost 5 bases and 4 bases, in that order; junction bases with no gene match: 10. The source of the sample is a study of blood T cells in healthy people across ages. It was with a sample-barcoded 5' primer and a J-beta primer mix that a second PCR of roughly 7 to 12 cycles was run. TCRdb redid the calling of the 5' RACE reads with MiXCR, one entry per CDR3 protein. The sample consists of 1.5 million or so distinct CDR3 sequences, 42% of them appearing once. Regarding the study as a whole: Naive T cell percentage and TCR beta diversity correlated strongly.

Sequenced material: blood. The clonotype comes from a woman under 30 in good health. This rearrangement joins TRBV5-1 to TRBJ2-7, with TRBD2 identical over 9 bases. CDR3: CASSLITSGQYEQYF. The CDR3 DNA sequence: TGCGCCAGCAGTCTGATCACTAGCGGGCAATACGAGCAGTACTTC.